This T cell receptor beta chain came from a study of siplizumab effects on memory and regulatory T cells. TCRdb keeps only in-frame clones here, not all; method: immunoSEQ multiplex PCR. This table holds roughly 100,000 clones, approximately 97% found once. Per the germline V gene, CDR1 is MNHEY and CDR2 is SVGAGI. Trimming shortened V by 2 bases and J by 2 bases, and 13 bases separated the two germline ends. CDR3 length: 15 amino acids. The material sequenced was naive CD4+ T cells sorted from blood. This chain uses TRBV6-5 with TRBJ2-7, with TRBD1 as a possible D gene (5 bases). The clonotype originates from a human donor in good health. The CDR3, as DNA: TGTGCCAGCAGTTACAGGGTCCAGGGTACCTACGAGCAGTACTTC. Translated, it gives CASSYRVQGTYEQYF.